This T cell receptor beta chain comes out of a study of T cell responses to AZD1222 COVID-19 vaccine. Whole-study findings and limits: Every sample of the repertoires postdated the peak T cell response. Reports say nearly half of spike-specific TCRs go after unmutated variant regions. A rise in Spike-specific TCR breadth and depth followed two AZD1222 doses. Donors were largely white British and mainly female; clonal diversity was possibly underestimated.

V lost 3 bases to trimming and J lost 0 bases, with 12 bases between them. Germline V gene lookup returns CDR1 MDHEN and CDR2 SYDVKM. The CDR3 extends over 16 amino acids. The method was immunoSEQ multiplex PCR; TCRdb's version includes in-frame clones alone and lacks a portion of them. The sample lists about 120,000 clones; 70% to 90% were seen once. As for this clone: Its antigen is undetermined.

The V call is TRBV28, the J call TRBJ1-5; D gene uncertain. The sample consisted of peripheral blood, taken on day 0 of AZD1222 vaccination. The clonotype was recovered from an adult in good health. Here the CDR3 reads CASSFLPANSNQPQHF. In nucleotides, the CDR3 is TGTGCCAGCAGTTTCCTGCCGGCTAATAGCAATCAGCCCCAGCATTTT. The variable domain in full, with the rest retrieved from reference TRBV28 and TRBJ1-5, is DVKVTQSSRYLVKRTGEKVFLECVQDMDHENMFWYRQDPGLGLRLIYFSYDVKMKEKGDIPEGYSVSREKKERFSLILESASTNQTSMYLCASSFLPANSNQPQHFGDGTRLSIL.